This T cell receptor (beta chain) was found in a study of OX40 agonist ivuxolimab in advanced cancers. The count of this clone is one. After removal of 3 bases from V and 4 bases from J, the junction contained 9 bases not matched to a gene. CDR3 size: 15 residues. Germline V CDR1 and CDR2: SGDLS, YYNGEE. Data came from immunoSEQ multiplex PCR; TCRdb stores just in-frame clones and leaves some out. The data show about 41,000 clones, 88% seen once. The rearrangement joins TRBV9 to TRBJ2-7; 8 positions agree with TRBD2. This specimen consisted of CD4+ or CD8+ T cells sorted from blood, obtained in a trial of the OX40 agonist ivuxolimab. The sequence was obtained from an adult with an advanced solid tumor such as melanoma, head and neck, liver or kidney cancer. As DNA, the CDR3 is TGTGCCAGCAGCGCAGGGACTAGTGGGTTTTACGAGCAGTACTTC. Amino acid sequence: CASSAGTSGFYEQYF.